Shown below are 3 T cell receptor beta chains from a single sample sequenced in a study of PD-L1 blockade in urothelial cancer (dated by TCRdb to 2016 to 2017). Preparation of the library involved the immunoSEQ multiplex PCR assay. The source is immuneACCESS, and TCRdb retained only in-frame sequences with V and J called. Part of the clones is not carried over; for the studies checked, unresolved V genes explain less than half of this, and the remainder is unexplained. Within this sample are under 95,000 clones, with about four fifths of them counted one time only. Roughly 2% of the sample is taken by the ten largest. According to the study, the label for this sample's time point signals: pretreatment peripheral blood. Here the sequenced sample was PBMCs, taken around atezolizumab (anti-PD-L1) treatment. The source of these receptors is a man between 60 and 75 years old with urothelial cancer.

The CDR3 bases are TGTGCCAGAAGCCGTTCGGTGTCGGAGCAGTACTTC. Its translation is CARSRSVSEQYF. The rearrangement links TRBV5-3 to TRBJ2-7; D is unresolved. TRBV5-3 counts as an open reading frame of uncertain function. Trimming left V 4 bases short and J 7 bases short, with 12 bases between. CDR3 length: 12 amino acids.

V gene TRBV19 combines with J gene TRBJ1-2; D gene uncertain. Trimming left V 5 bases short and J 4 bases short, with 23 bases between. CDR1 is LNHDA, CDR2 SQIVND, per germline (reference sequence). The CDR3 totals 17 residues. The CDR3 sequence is CASSLKSSETVPYGYTF. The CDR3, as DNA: TGTGCCAGTAGTTTAAAGTCGTCAGAAACAGTCCCCTATGGCTACACCTTC.

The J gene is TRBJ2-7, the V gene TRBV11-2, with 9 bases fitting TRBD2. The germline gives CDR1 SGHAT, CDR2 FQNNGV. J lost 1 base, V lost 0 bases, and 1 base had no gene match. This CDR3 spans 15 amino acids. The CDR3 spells CASSLDLAGSYEQYF. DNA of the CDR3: TGTGCCAGCAGCTTAGATCTAGCGGGGTCCTACGAGCAGTACTTC.